This record concerns one T cell receptor (beta chain) sequence. The clone's antigen remains unknown. Within one base of it there is no much larger clone, and no base qualities were kept. For the CD8 naive samples, CD45RO-negative cells were positively selected for CCR7, yielding a CD45RA+CCR7+ population from which TemRA cells were excluded. The donors were healthy, HIV-negative adults who had no recently reported acute infections or vaccinations. Every donor was a Caucasian adult living in Nashville, Tennessee, USA. After blood collection by leukapheresis, PBMCs were isolated using Ficoll-Histopaque density gradient centrifugation and then cryopreserved in the vapor phase of liquid nitrogen. Purity and quantity of every magnetically sorted T cell population were checked by analytical flow cytometry. Genomic DNA was isolated from every sorted fraction and measured by UV absorbance on a Nanodrop 2000c.

This sample is drawn from a study of shared clonotypes between healthy human individuals (dated by TCRdb to the early 2020s). Regarding the study in general: The cohort included three men and a couple of women between 18 and 49 years of age. Per donor, leukapheresis produced somewhere between about 0.85 and 8.9 billion PBMCs. To increase sequencing depth and limit assay-specific biases, different laboratories used diverse techniques to prepare libraries and sequence TCR repertoires. Per donor, three plates each were used for CD4 naive and CD4 memory, two for CD8 naive, and one for CD8 memory. The study deeply sequenced blood TCR repertoires of several healthy adults to estimate repertoire size and the extent of clonotype sharing between individuals. The research as a whole found: Naive subsets generally had larger estimated clonotype richness than memory subsets did. Across a handful of donors, about 4.5% of naive CD4, 3% to 4% of naive CD8, 2.3% of memory CD4, and over 0.35% of memory CD8 clonotypes were shared. Sampling was restricted to blood, and TCR repertoires in tissues likely differ from the TCR repertoires found in blood. Because the study included only a small number of donors, the genetic and exposure-history diversity represented was limited. Compared with non-shared clonotypes, clonotypes shared by all four sorted-subset donors had higher generation probabilities. Based on pairwise subsampling, the degree of clonotype sharing among donors was expected to be affected by sequencing depth. Rarefaction of sorted-subset datasets indicated incomplete sequencing despite the large sequencing depth.

Using the deep immunoSEQ assay, TCR CDR3 regions were amplified from genomic DNA by multiplex PCR. Extracted genomic DNA from each cell subset was distributed evenly across all wells of several immunoSEQ 96-well plates, and each plate was treated as a replicate. Each replicate PCR for sorted subsets received roughly 0.2 ug genomic DNA, equal to roughly 33,000 T cell genomes. The purified libraries were quantified using a Qubit 3.0 fluorometer, sized with a Bioanalyzer 2100, and then quantified again using the KAPA Library Quantification kit. Every immunoSEQ 96-well plate was sequenced on a dedicated single-read 150-cycle Illumina NextSeq 550 flow cell. Turning to the authors' computational methods: The immunoSEQ output contained only junctional sequences without quality scores, so filtering could not match that applied to full-length reads. To assign V/J genes and CDR3, sequences were annotated using PyIR, a Python wrapper for IgBLAST v1.9, with IMGT germline references. Reads were filtered out if the reads had weak V/J assignments (E-value above 1e-6), no CDR3, stop codons, out-of-frame junctions, or ambiguous translated residues. V3J clonotypes were defined by identical inferred V gene, J gene, and CDR3 amino acid sequence. To compute the percentage overlap between repertoires, the number of shared unique clonotypes was divided by the size of the smaller repertoire. Three approaches were used to assess repertoire richness: RTK rarefaction, the Chao1 estimator, and Recon v2.1 estimates of unobserved clonotypes. For all TCRbeta clonotypes obtained by the gDNA method from a few donors, generation probabilities were computed with OLGA. Not all clones reach the TCRdb copy of this immuneACCESS table, which keeps in-frame sequences only. Checked studies attribute under half of the gap to unresolved V genes and leave the rest unexplained. D and trimming come from the DNA, and the V and J calls and clone size come from that table. The sample table shows roughly 2,000,000 clones, and 80% to 95% are seen once. The ten largest clones take up about 1.6% of the sample.

The CDR3 contains 16 residues, cysteine and phenylalanine counted. The DNA shown is the 48-base CDR3, in frame from base 1. The junction shows trimming of 4 bases on V and 1 base on J, and the gene matches do not reach 8 bases of it. Looking up the germline V gene yields CDR1 MGHDK and CDR2 SYGVNS. This sequence was found in a man younger than 30 in good health. Some clones in this sample may be carry-over from other donors' samples. The specimen sequenced was naive CD8+ T cells from PBMCs. This specimen's cell subset or site label, interpreted: CD45RA+CCR7+. The V and J segments used are TRBV25-1 and TRBJ1-2; the central 8 bases match TRBD1. The nucleotide sequence is given as TGTGCCAGCAGTGGACGTCTACAGGGGGGTAACTATGGCTACACCTTC. Its product reads: CASSGRLQGGNYGYTF.